Here is one T cell receptor beta chain with its context. The antigen this receptor binds is unknown. The input lacks base qualities; no much larger clone sits a single base away. These data belong to a study of OX40 agonist ivuxolimab in advanced cancers. Background for the entire study: Ivuxolimab was an agonistic, fully human IgG2 monoclonal antibody directed against OX40 (CD134), a costimulatory receptor. Intravenous ivuxolimab was administered to patients every 2 weeks at six dose levels: 0.01, 0.1, 0.3, 1.5, 3 and 10 mg/kg. The dose-escalation cohort was about 87% male with a mean age of about 60 years, ranging from roughly 23 to 90. The paper covers the monotherapy dose-escalation part of the phase I ivuxolimab trial, which included N of about 50 patients. Peripheral TCRbeta sequencing was intended to test whether TCR sequence diversity was altered and clonal T-cell expansion was caused by ivuxolimab. Patients were allowed to have had prior anti-PD-1, anti-PD-L1 or anti-CTLA-4 therapy, and 30% to 40% of the dose-escalation patients had previously received checkpoint inhibitors. Partial responses occurred in three dose-escalation patients, of whom one had hepatocellular carcinoma and two had cutaneous melanoma. Of the roughly 53 patients in dose escalation, 19 had hepatocellular carcinoma, approximately 15 had melanoma, 9 had renal cell carcinoma and 9 had head and neck cancer.

Broader findings and caveats from the paper: On average, CD8+ T cells showed more expanded clones than CD4+ T cells after ivuxolimab. At doses from 0.1 to 3.0 mg/kg, clonal expansion was seen in both CD4+ and CD8+ blood T cells between baseline and week 6. Low levels of normalized T-cell clonal expansion were also seen in some patients who did not respond. In partial responders in the 0.1-3.0 mg/kg groups, normalized peripheral clonal expansion was found to be among the lowest, especially among CD8+ T cells. Which antigens the clonally expanded peripheral T cells were specific for was not determined.

The trial excluded patients who had a history of autoimmune disease or were on systemic immunosuppression. Peripheral blood for TCR sequencing was drawn from every dose cohort at baseline, at cycle 4 day 1 and at cycle 7 day 1. The samples were taken from a phase I, first-in-human, multicenter, open-label dose-escalation trial of ivuxolimab. Adults with locally advanced or metastatic melanoma, renal cell, hepatocellular, or head and neck squamous cell carcinoma were enrolled in the trial. Before TCR sequencing, CD4+ T cells and CD8+ T cells from peripheral blood were sorted into separate populations. Genomic DNA was extracted from sorted cells for sequencing of the TCRbeta CDR3 region. TCRbeta CDR3 regions were sequenced using the immunoSEQ Assay. What TCRdb holds here is the immuneACCESS table cut down to in-frame rearrangements. Part of the clones is not present; checked against another copy, under half of the missing clones reflect an unresolved V gene, and the others are unexplained. The sample profile shows approximately 74,000 clones; more than 70% of them were found once. Of the sample, approximately 2.2% falls within the top ten clones.

Counted from cysteine to phenylalanine, this CDR3 has 13 amino acids. CDR3 DNA only is kept here, 39 bases in frame from base 1. The V end gives up 10 bases and the J end 2 bases, leaving 5 bases in the junction not matched to a gene. CDR1 and CDR2 are drawn from the germline V gene: ENHRY, SYGVKD. The chain was built from TRBV10-3 and TRBJ1-5, with 7 bases aligning to TRBD1. The sample consisted of CD4+ or CD8+ T cells sorted from blood, taken in a trial of the OX40 agonist ivuxolimab. This sequence originates from an adult with an advanced solid tumor such as melanoma, head and neck, liver or kidney cancer. DNA sequence: TGTGCCACCCAGGGGGTCGGCAATCAGCCCCAGCATTTT. Its translation reads: CATQGVGNQPQHF.